This T cell receptor (beta chain) was retrieved from a study of TIL therapy for anti-PD-1-resistant metastatic lung cancer. This was the immunoSEQ v3 assay. Only in-frame clones appear in the TCRdb table, and some are missing; sequencing was by immunoSEQ multiplex PCR. This table holds nearly 60,000 clones, less than 85% found once. V gave up 5 bases and J gave up 0 bases, with 10 bases separating them. Germline assignment: CDR1 LNHDA and CDR2 SQIVND (reference sequence). CDR3 length: 14 residues. Time point indicated: pre-treatment sample, taken before nivolumab and TIL therapy. The clonotype was recovered from a person between 25 and 80 years old with non-small cell lung cancer. The V call is TRBV19, the J call TRBJ2-5; D is perhaps TRBD1 (5 bases). Sample: blood, taken at baseline. The CDR3 spells CASSETVNQETQYF. The CDR3, as DNA: TGTGCCAGTAGTGAGACAGTCAACCAAGAGACCCAGTACTTC.